A single sample is the source of the 18 T cell receptor beta chains below, sequenced in a study of blood T cell repertoires in COVID-19. Some clones are missing from TCRdb's copy, which holds only in-frame ones; the method was immunoSEQ multiplex PCR. The sample contains hundreds of thousands of clones, 85% to 90% of which appear only once. The specimen sequenced was peripheral blood. These receptors originate from a woman in her 70s with COVID-19, enrolled during active disease.

The chain has TRBV5-4 and TRBJ1-1; D is ambiguous. In germline, CDR1 is SGHNT, CDR2 YYREEE (reference sequence). V was cut by 0 bases and J by 8 bases, with 17 bases left in between. CDR3 length equals 15 residues. The CDR3 nucleotides read TGTGCCAGCAGCTTGGGCTTGGGCCCGGCGGGGGAAGCTTTCTTT. It encodes CASSLGLGPAGEAFF.

The chain combines TRBV7-9 with TRBJ2-5, with D maybe TRBD1 (5 bases). V was shortened by 5 bases and J by 4 bases, with 11 bases between the two germline ends. Per the germline V gene, CDR1 is SEHNR and CDR2 is FQNEAQ (reference sequence). The CDR3 is made up of 13 amino acids. DNA of the CDR3: TGTGCCAGCAGCCAAGGGGTCTCAGAGACCCAGTACTTC. Translating it yields CASSQGVSETQYF.

The CDR3 sequence is CASSTLAGGSYNEQFF. CDR3 in DNA: TGTGCCAGCAGTACACTAGCGGGGGGCTCCTACAATGAGCAGTTCTTC. J is TRBJ2-1 and V is TRBV6-4; 12 bases are shared with TRBD2. CDR1 and CDR2 (germline): MRHNA, SNTAGT. With V trimmed by 5 bases and J by 0 bases, 2 bases remained unmatched. The CDR3 contains 16 residues.

The rearrangement uses TRBV4-1 and TRBJ2-3, with D possibly matching TRBD2 (6 bases). From germline, CDR1 is MGHRA and CDR2 YSYEKL. V lost 0 bases and J 3 bases, leaving 13 bases between the germline ends. The CDR3 totals 16 residues. CDR3 sequence: CASSQDRGAGTDTQYF. The CDR3 DNA reads as TGCGCCAGCAGCCAAGATCGCGGGGCCGGTACAGATACGCAGTATTTT.

In this sample, this clone turned up once. This sequence joins TRBV30 and TRBJ2-1, with TRBD2 matching over 8 bases. The CDR3 runs to 14 residues. Germline lookup yields CDR1 GTSNPN and CDR2 SVGIG (reference sequence). V lost 4 bases to trimming and J lost 0 bases; unmatched junction nucleotides: 2. CDR3 sequence reads: CAWTLAASYNEQFF. DNA for the CDR3: TGTGCCTGGACACTAGCGGCCTCCTACAATGAGCAGTTCTTC.

This clone was counted only a few times. The rearrangement uses TRBV4-1 and TRBJ1-2; D is unresolved. Germline V CDR1 and CDR2: MGHRA, YSYEKL. The CDR3 loop spans 15 amino acids. V was trimmed by 3 bases and J by 4 bases, leaving 15 bases between them. The DNA of the CDR3 is TGCGCCAGCAGCCAGAACTCCAATCCTAGCTATGGCTACACCTTC. Amino acid sequence: CASSQNSNPSYGYTF.

The chain carries TRBV25-1 and TRBJ2-3; D is possibly TRBD2 (7 bases). The CDR3 length is 14 residues. Trimming removed 3 bases at V and 1 base at J, with 8 bases between. From germline, CDR1 is MGHDK and CDR2 SYGVNS. In DNA, the CDR3 is TGTGCCAGCAGTGACGGGGGGCGCACAGATACGCAGTATTTT. It codes for CASSDGGRTDTQYF.

This chain joins TRBV6-5 and TRBJ1-1, with a weak D call TRBD1 (5 bases). V was shortened by 0 bases and J by 5 bases, with 10 bases between the two germline ends. The CDR3 contains 14 residues. Germline assignment: CDR1 MNHEY and CDR2 SVGAGI. CDR3: CASSYSTAGTEAFF. The CDR3 coding sequence is TGTGCCAGCAGTTACTCAACAGCAGGGACTGAAGCTTTCTTT.

The J gene is TRBJ2-2, the V gene TRBV3-1 (or the pseudogene TRBV3-2), with D perhaps matching TRBD2 (6 bases). Germline values: CDR1 LGHDT, CDR2 YNNKEL (reference sequence). The CDR3 is 14 residues long. The V end was cut by 6 bases, the J end by 6 bases, with 14 bases between. The CDR3 DNA follows: TGTGCCAGCAGGGGAGGCCGACGGGCCGGGGAGCTGTTTTTT. As protein: CASRGGRRAGELFF.

The gene calls are TRBV20-1 and TRBJ1-1, with no clear D. This CDR3 spans 11 amino acids. Germline V CDR1 and CDR2: DFQATT, SNEGSKA (reference sequence). V was trimmed by 1 base and J by 4 bases, leaving 4 bases between them. In nucleotides, the CDR3 is TGCAGTGCTAGAGTCGGCACTGAAGCTTTCTTT. This gives the protein CSARVGTEAFF.

The V and J genes are TRBV6-5 and TRBJ2-3; 9 bases fit TRBD1. Trimming cost V 7 bases and J 3 bases; bases outside gene matches: 8. CDR3 length: 15 residues. CDR1 and CDR2 (germline): MNHEY, SVGAGI. Here the CDR3 reads CASIPGTGRTDTQYF. The DNA of the CDR3 is TGTGCCAGCATCCCCGGGACAGGGCGGACAGATACGCAGTATTTT.

The V and J genes are TRBV7-9 and TRBJ2-3; D perhaps matches TRBD2 (6 bases). V was shortened by 1 base and J by 2 bases, with 13 bases between the two germline ends. This CDR3 comprises 16 residues. Germline-derived CDR1 and CDR2 are SEHNR and FQNEAQ (reference sequence). CDR3 in amino acids: CASSLVPGTSTDTQYF. In DNA form, the CDR3 reads TGTGCCAGCAGCTTAGTCCCCGGGACTTCCACAGATACGCAGTATTTT.

Only one count was recorded for this clone. J is TRBJ2-2 and V is TRBV6-4; D ambiguous. Germline lookup yields CDR1 MRHNA and CDR2 SNTAGT. Deletions cut 4 bases from V and 5 bases from J, with 8 bases between. The length of the CDR3 is 13 residues. This CDR3 is CASSAQATGELFF. The CDR3 nucleotides are TGTGCCAGCAGTGCCCAGGCTACCGGGGAGCTGTTTTTT.

This clone was picked up one time. This sequence joins TRBV6-2 or TRBV6-3 and TRBJ2-3; TRBD2 matches at 7 bases. The CDR3 sequence is 16 residues long. Trimming at V came to 0 bases and at J to 2 bases, leaving 5 bases not matched to a gene. Germline CDR1 reads MNHEY; CDR2 reads SVGEGT. In nucleotides, the CDR3 is TGTGCCAGCAGTTACTCTTCGACTAGCCTCACAGATACGCAGTATTTT. Translating it yields CASSYSSTSLTDTQYF.

The J gene is TRBJ1-2, the V gene TRBV4-3, with D tentatively TRBD1 (5 bases). The CDR3 runs 16 residues. Deletions cut 0 bases from V and 4 bases from J, with 15 bases between. CDR1 and CDR2 (germline): LGHNA, YSLEER. CDR3 residues: CASSQENPAGPYGYTF. CDR3 nucleotides: TGCGCCAGCAGCCAAGAAAATCCGGCAGGGCCCTATGGCTACACCTTC.

V is TRBV9 and J is TRBJ2-7; a weak D match, TRBD1 (5 bases). V dropped 4 bases and J dropped 3 bases, with 14 bases sitting between them. This CDR3 contains 14 residues. Germline V lookup: CDR1 SGDLS, CDR2 YYNGEE. The CDR3 DNA is TGTGCCAGCAGCCCAACTGACAGATACTACGAGCAGTACTTC. The encoded protein is CASSPTDRYYEQYF.

In DNA form, the CDR3 reads TGCGCCAGCAGCCCGACAGGTTCGGCGAACACTGAAGCTTTCTTT. The encoded protein is CASSPTGSANTEAFF. The V gene is TRBV5-1, the J gene TRBJ1-1; possibly TRBD1 for D (6 bases). The CDR3 extends over 15 amino acids. Germline assignment: CDR1 SGHRS and CDR2 YFSETQ. Trimming pared 4 bases from V and 1 base from J, leaving 14 bases between.

V gene TRBV5-4 combines with J gene TRBJ2-3; TRBD2 agrees at 8 bases. Germline CDR1 reads SGHNT; CDR2 reads YYREEE (reference sequence). V dropped 2 bases and J dropped 3; count of bases not matched to a gene: 5. The CDR3 has 15 residues. The CDR3 loop reads CASSFGGAATDTQYF. For the CDR3, the DNA is TGTGCCAGCAGCTTCGGGGGGGCCGCTACAGATACGCAGTATTTT.